This T cell receptor beta chain was captured by sequencing in a study of blood T cells in healthy people across ages (dated by TCRdb to 2013 to 2016). Study-level background: In model experiments, roughly one uniquely barcoded TCR beta cDNA molecule per two T cells was captured by template switching. The study analyzed two additional independent replicas of 1 million unique cDNA reads from the same blood draw for two donors, one aged 18 to 29 and one aged 80 or older. To avoid experimental bias, donors of different ages were spread randomly across the sequencing lanes. Four age groups were formed from the donors: young (average approximately 16 years), middle-aged (approximately 39), aged (under 70) and long-lived (around 82). Age-related changes in TCR beta repertoire diversity were measured in the study by deep sequencing normalized with unique cDNA molecular identifiers. The paper as a whole reports these results and caveats: Observed TCR beta diversity per million T cells fell roughly linearly with age, and a significant reduction was already apparent by age around 44. Because the CMV infection status of the donors was unknown, age-related changes in expanded clonotypes may potentially have been confounded. Compared with the aged group, the long-lived group had more naive CD4+ T cells, fewer expanded clones and increased TCR diversity, suggesting age selection. Estimates of total diversity based on one million sequenced T cells were considered lower bounds and underestimates. Because profiling used bulk unsorted PBMCs, naive and antigen-experienced compartments could not be compared conclusively. There was a strong correlation between observed TCR beta diversity and the percentage of naive T cells measured by flow cytometry.

Remarks on this clonotype: There is no known antigen for this receptor. No clone much larger than this one lies a single base away; base qualities are absent.

For CDR1 and CDR2, the germline V gene (reference sequence) lists MNHNY and SVGAGI. Its CDR3 holds 15 amino acids, cysteine through phenylalanine. The DNA shown is the 45-base CDR3, in frame from base 1. Clipping removes 6 bases from V and 4 bases from J, with 11 as the unmatched junction base count. The library was produced with 5' RACE. The instrument was an Illumina HiSeq 2500. A second PCR of about 7 to 12 cycles was run with a J-beta primer mix and a sample-barcoded 5' primer. A unique molecular identifier was introduced onto each TCR beta cDNA molecule by a template-switch 5' adaptor carrying 12 random nucleotides. At least 2.5 million CDR3-containing paired-end reads were obtained from each sample. The Mint cDNA synthesis kit, primed by a TRBC-specific oligonucleotide, was used to synthesize first-strand cDNA from all RNA. After uracil-DNA glycosylase treatment, a first 18-cycle PCR used universal primers M1SS and BC2_uni_R on all cDNA. Regarding the original processing steps: Normalization of each sample was performed by random selection of 1 million high-quality reads, each carrying a distinct molecular identifier. Instead of being binned into consensus sequences, reads with shared molecular identifiers were discarded. CDR3 identification, clonotype clustering and error correction used MiTCR with a Q25 quality threshold and the strictest error-elimination algorithm. A nonparametric unseen species model with Euler transformation was used to estimate a lower bound on total TCR beta diversity. In TCRdb, the public reads were trimmed at Q25 with fastp and aligned with MiXCR, with productive beta chains retained. Entries that share a CDR3 protein sequence are merged under the most common genes and DNA. V and J calls and clone size were set by TCRdb, not the authors. This sample holds 1.5 million to 1.9 million distinct CDR3 sequences; approximately 43% were observed only once. Of the sample, approximately 4% falls within the top ten clones.

The donors were about 40 Caucasian individuals from Russia, aged roughly 6 to 95 years, who were systemically healthy. Each donor gave ten milliliters of peripheral blood, drawn into EDTA-treated Vacutainer tubes. Ficoll-Paque density-gradient centrifugation was used to isolate PBMCs, with at least 6 million obtained per sample. Total RNA, at least 6 micrograms per sample, was extracted from PBMCs with Trizol reagent. Naive CD45RAhigh/CD27high T cell percentages were measured by flow cytometry on a PBMC aliquot from every donor. The source is a woman in her late teens or twenties in good health. The sequenced sample was blood. The V gene is TRBV6-6 and the J gene is TRBJ2-7, with 8 junctional bases fitting TRBD1. The DNA is as follows: TGTGCCAGCAGCCAAGGACAGGGAACAGTTTACGAGCAGTACTTC. This encodes CASSQGQGTVYEQYF.